This TCR beta chain was recorded in a study of human T cells and chemical hapten exposure. At the level of the study: Largely, small differences in pooled library volume made per-sample TCR yields vary.

Time point given: patch test 1, 2 weeks after DPC sensitization. The treatment: therapeutic diphenylcyclopropenone sensitization with weekly scalp DPC. Phlebotomy was performed prior to application of every patch test. One entry per CDR3 protein, called by TCRdb with MiXCR from the RACE reads. The repertoire holds 300,000 to 400,000 distinct CDR3 sequences, roughly 6.9% seen once, with about 8% in the top ten. The CDR3 has 16 amino acids. Trimming at V came to 5 bases and at J to 1 base, leaving 6 bases not matched to a gene. Germline V gene sequence: CDR1 SGHTA, CDR2 FQGNSA. The chain is built from TRBV7-2 and TRBJ2-3; 10 nucleotides line up with TRBD1. This TCR derives from a woman between 18 and 29 years old with alopecia areata. Some clones in this sample may be carry-over from other donors' samples. The material sequenced was whole blood, taken in connection with sensitization to the hapten diphenylcyclopropenone (DPC). The CDR3 DNA sequence: TGTGCCAGCAGCCCGACAGGGGGCTTGGGCACAGATACGCAGTATTTT. Its protein product is CASSPTGGLGTDTQYF.